Listed below are T cell receptor beta chains from one sample, sequenced in a study of blood T cells in healthy people across ages. In TCRdb, the 5' RACE reads were re-called with MiXCR into one record per CDR3 protein. The table includes approximately 600,000 distinct CDR3 sequences, around 54% detected once. The sample was blood. These receptors came from a man aged 55 to 70 in good health. Both conserved end residues are trimmed from each CDR3. Clone size is stated in some rows and not others, as once, few, many or a class when expanded.

v_gene	j_gene	abundance	CDR3aa
TRBV4-1	TRBJ2-3	-	ASSLSTSGGIDTQY
TRBV2	TRBJ2-6	-	ASSDQTGVGANVLT
TRBV12-5	TRBJ2-3	-	ASGASPLAGASDTQY
TRBV20-1	TRBJ2-3	few	SAEDPGADTQY
TRBV9	TRBJ2-3	-	ASSFGGALYGDTQY
TRBV11-2	TRBJ2-1	few	ASSLDLAPPYNEQF
TRBV3-1	TRBJ2-5	-	ASSQGVRGAGETQY
TRBV10-3	TRBJ1-2	-	AIRPGQGAYGYT
TRBV12-3/TRBV12-4	TRBJ1-1	-	ASSPGTGLVDNTEAF
TRBV20-1	TRBJ2-1	few	SASILAGNEQF
TRBV3-1	TRBJ1-5	-	ASSQGPPTDSNQPQH
TRBV12-3/TRBV12-4	TRBJ1-1	-	ASSFVGNTEAF
TRBV4-2	TRBJ1-4	few	ASSQAVSRTNEKLF
TRBV6-1	TRBJ2-1	few	ASSALAGGLGEQF
TRBV20-1	TRBJ2-5	-	SSGPEETQY
TRBV29-1	TRBJ2-7	-	SVFQGEESQY
TRBV2	TRBJ2-1	-	ATGEETNYNEQF
TRBV5-1	TRBJ2-6	-	ASSLEQSGANVLT
TRBV20-1	TRBJ2-5	few	SAKTSGGSETQY
TRBV4-1	TRBJ2-5	few	ASSQVYGSEIETQY
TRBV15	TRBJ2-5	many	ATNKGRGETQY
TRBV25-1	TRBJ2-3	-	ASSKTDTDTRY
TRBV4-1	TRBJ2-1	-	ASSQVPFFRDSEGRDEQF
TRBV20-1	TRBJ2-1	-	SARRSGGSYNEQF
TRBV6-2/TRBV6-3	TRBJ1-2	-	ASSYSDGGYGYT
TRBV6-5	TRBJ2-7	-	ASSIGGHSYEQY
TRBV2	TRBJ2-1	-	ASNGHLSYNEQF
TRBV4-2	TRBJ1-2	-	ASSQGSTVDGYT
TRBV4-1	TRBJ2-1	-	ASSYPGSSTYNEQF
TRBV18	TRBJ2-5	-	ASSPTVGGSQETQY
TRBV20-1	TRBJ2-4	-	SARAVPNIQY
TRBV3-1	TRBJ2-7	-	ASSQMGLAGHYYEQY
TRBV9	TRBJ2-1	few	ASSTTQGYNEQF
TRBV15	-	-	ATSREASGNEQY
TRBV6-5	TRBJ2-1	-	ASSAGQLYNEQF
TRBV2	TRBJ1-2	-	ASSEWGQNYGYT
TRBV6-2/TRBV6-3	TRBJ2-5	many	ASSYGGQETQY
TRBV6-6	TRBJ1-4	-	ASSPRQGEDKLF
TRBV6-1	TRBJ1-1	-	ASTRSFGTARNAEAF
TRBV7-8	-	-	ASSLRFHEQY
TRBV6-5	TRBJ1-6	-	ASSSPTGQVNSPLH
TRBV20-1	TRBJ2-1	-	SAGGGSYNEQF
TRBV29-1	TRBJ2-7	few	SVEAWDSNYYEQY
TRBV29-1	TRBJ1-2	-	SVVGYYGYT
TRBV10-1	TRBJ2-2	-	ASSASLPDRGTGELF
TRBV5-1	TRBJ2-2	-	ASRPHTGELF
TRBV4-1	TRBJ2-1	-	ASSRGQGGTYNEQF
TRBV27	TRBJ1-5	-	ASKPGSGQRGSLQPQH
TRBV4-1	TRBJ2-5	-	ASSQENRGAYETQY
TRBV29-1	TRBJ2-1	-	SVISTGGWYEQF
TRBV27	TRBJ2-5	-	ASSRMGQETQY
TRBV3-1	TRBJ2-5	-	ASSQDDNEQY
TRBV28	TRBJ1-2	-	ASSSTGAGYGYT
TRBV7-9	-	-	ASSLYRSGSYNEQY
TRBV18	TRBJ1-1	-	ASSPDGGGEAF